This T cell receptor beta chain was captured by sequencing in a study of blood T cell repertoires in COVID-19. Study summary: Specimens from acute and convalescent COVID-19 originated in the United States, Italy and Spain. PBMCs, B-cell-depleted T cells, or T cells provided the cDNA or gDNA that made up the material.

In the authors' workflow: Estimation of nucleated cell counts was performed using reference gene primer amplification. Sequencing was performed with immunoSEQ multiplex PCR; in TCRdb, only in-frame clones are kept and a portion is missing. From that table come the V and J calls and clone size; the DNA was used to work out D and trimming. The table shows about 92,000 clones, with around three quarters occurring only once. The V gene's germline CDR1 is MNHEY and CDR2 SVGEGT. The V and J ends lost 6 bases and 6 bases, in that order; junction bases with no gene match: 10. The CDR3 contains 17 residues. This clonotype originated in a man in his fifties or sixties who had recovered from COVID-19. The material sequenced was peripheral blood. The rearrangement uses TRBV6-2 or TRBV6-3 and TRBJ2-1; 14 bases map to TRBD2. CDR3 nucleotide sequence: TGTGCCAGCAGCCCGCCTCGGACTAGCGGGAGGAGCAATGAGCAGTTCTTC. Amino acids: CASSPPRTSGRSNEQFF.